Below, 5 T cell receptor beta chains from the same sample are listed, as sequenced in a study of blood T cell repertoires in COVID-19. Produced via immunoSEQ multiplex PCR; TCRdb's table is partial and in-frame only. The data contain about 270,000 clones, roughly nine tenths of them seen just once; the ten biggest clones take up less than 15%. Specimen: peripheral blood. The receptors were sampled from a woman aged 25 to 39 with COVID-19, enrolled during active disease.

V and J are TRBV10-1 and TRBJ1-2, with D unclear. Germline assignment: CDR1 WNHNN and CDR2 SYGVQD (reference sequence). The CDR3 length is 13 residues. The germline V and J ends were trimmed by 7 bases and 5 bases, with 14 bases remaining between them. CDR3 in amino acids: CASKVDSGYGYTF. DNA of the CDR3: TGCGCCAGCAAGGTCGACTCCGGGTATGGCTACACCTTC.

This clone has only one observation. The V call is TRBV2, the J call TRBJ1-1; a weak D match, TRBD1 (5 bases). Germline CDR1 reads SNHLY; CDR2 reads FYNNEI. The CDR3 is made up of 14 amino acids. V lost 7 bases and J 10 bases, leaving 22 bases between the germline ends. CDR3 nucleotide sequence: TGTGCCAGCACCGCACAATCAGGTGGGGGACTAGCTTTCTTT. It encodes CASTAQSGGGLAFF.

V is TRBV5-1 and J is TRBJ2-7; D unclear. The CDR3 contains 14 residues. Germline V gives CDR1 SGHRS, CDR2 YFSETQ. V shed 1 base and J shed 6 bases, with 14 bases lying between them. The CDR3 nucleotides read TGCGCCAGCAGCTTGTTTTCTGGGTCGGGCGAGCAGTACTTC. As protein: CASSLFSGSGEQYF. Based on the CDR3 plus reference TRBV5-1 and TRBJ2-7, the full variable domain is KAGVTQTPRYLIKTRGQQVTLSCSPISGHRSVSWYQQTPGQGLQFLFEYFSETQRNKGNFPGRFSGRQFSNSRSEMNVSTLELGDSALYLCASSLFSGSGEQYFGPGTRLTVT.

This chain connects TRBV13 to TRBJ1-6; D remains unclear. Germline V gene lookup returns CDR1 PRHDT and CDR2 FYEKMQ (reference sequence). CDR3 length: 16 residues. With 2 bases removed from V and 0 bases from J, the gap between germline ends came to 8 bases. The CDR3 sequence: CASSLRTSSYNSPLHF. Written as DNA, the CDR3 is TGTGCCAGCAGCTTACGAACGAGCTCCTATAATTCACCCCTCCACTTT.

This clone appeared a few times. The chain has TRBV18 and TRBJ1-2, with 10 positions matching TRBD1. Germline V CDR1 and CDR2: KGHSH, LQKENI. The J segment lost 4 bases and the V segment lost 2 bases, leaving 7 bases of the junction unmatched. The CDR3 extends over 16 amino acids. CDR3 amino acids: CASSPWDRGFGYGYTF. DNA of the CDR3: TGTGCCAGCTCACCATGGGACAGGGGTTTCGGCTATGGCTACACCTTC. Looking up the rest from reference TRBV18 and TRBJ1-2 gives the full variable domain: NAGVMQNPRHLVRRRGQEARLRCSPMKGHSHVYWYRQLPEEGLKFMVYLQKENIIDESGMPKERFSAEFPKEGPSILRIQQVVRGDSAAYFCASSPWDRGFGYGYTFGSGTRLTVV.